Reported below is one TCR beta chain. Its target is not known. CDR3 size: 15 residues. Germline-derived CDR1 and CDR2 are SGDLS and YYNGEE. With 4 bases clipped from V and 5 bases from J, the junction kept 9 bases outside the gene matches. The source of the sample is a study of beta chain features in type 1 diabetes. Study information: Examination covered almost 110,000,000 sorted cells spanning all samples.

Staining for CD45RO/CCR7/CD25/CD127/CD95/CD27 allowed sorting of CD4+ naive, central memory, regulatory and stem cell-like memory cells. Reverse transcription of all isolated RNA meant that expressed TCRB transcripts were sequenced. Clones were sequenced by immunoSEQ multiplex PCR, and TCRdb holds only the in-frame ones, with some missing. The sample shows around 260,000 clones, approximately 24% of them seen only once. Study conclusions and caveats: Significant though moderate, a shortening of TCRB CDR3s appeared in all four CD4+ subsets of Type 1 diabetes patients.

What was sequenced was naive CD4+ T cells from blood. The V gene is TRBV9, the J gene TRBJ2-5; 9 positions match TRBD1. This clonotype was obtained from a woman in her 30s with type 1 diabetes. CDR3: CASSPLGTGRETQYF. The CDR3 nucleotides are TGTGCCAGCAGCCCCCTCGGGACAGGGAGGGAGACCCAGTACTTC.